The present TCR beta chain was sequenced within a study of T cells in women clearing cervical HPV infection. Broader study findings: Associations may precede or follow infection; HPV-specific or memory T cells were not isolated.

Concerning this clone itself: Its antigen is not known. The CDR3 end falls 3 residues outside the read, so it is completed with the germline J gene.

CDR1 is SGHTA, CDR2 FQGNSA, per germline. This CDR3 is built from 15 residues. J lost 2 bases, V lost 5 bases, and 4 bases had no gene match. The repertoire was sequenced with immunoSEQ multiplex PCR; TCRdb's copy has only in-frame clones and lacks some. This specimen shows roughly 30,000 clones; the ten leading clones hold approximately 4.2%. What was sequenced was blood buffy coat. This TCR derives from a woman aged 18-69 years with a cervical HPV16 infection that either progressed to CIN3+ or cleared (not recorded which). This rearrangement joins TRBV7-2 to TRBJ2-1; 9 positions agree with TRBD1. CDR3: CASSKTGGPYNEQFF. The part of the CDR3 DNA that was read is TGTGCCAGCAGCAAAACAGGGGGCCCCTACAATGAG.